This T cell receptor beta chain was obtained from a study of T cell repertoires in cytomegalovirus infection. Study-wide background: It was the public TCR beta signatures that indicated both CMV infection and matching HLA type.

One entry per CDR3 protein results from TCRdb running MiXCR on the reads. The repertoire holds roughly 640,000 distinct CDR3 sequences, with approximately 24% as singletons. This clonotype occurred a few times. Its antigen remains unidentified. The study, taken as a whole, reports: Ex vivo, HLA-C-restricted CMV-specific TCR beta clonotypes prevailed over the rest of the response. Cumulated frequencies of public TCR beta families served to identify carriers of CMV plus the relevant HLA.

Germline CDR1 DFQATT, CDR2 SNEGSKA (reference sequence). The CDR3 covers 14 residues. V lost 5 bases to trimming and J lost 3 bases; unmatched junction nucleotides: 5. The sequence was collected from a human donor in good health (CMV status not recorded). Some clones in this sample may be carry-over from other donors' samples. Material: CD8+ T cells from PBMCs. This rearrangement joins TRBV20-1 to TRBJ2-1; the match to TRBD2 covers 9 bases. This CDR3 is CSAFSGGNYNEQFF. CDR3 sequence (DNA): TGCAGTGCTTTTAGCGGGGGAAACTACAATGAGCAGTTCTTC.